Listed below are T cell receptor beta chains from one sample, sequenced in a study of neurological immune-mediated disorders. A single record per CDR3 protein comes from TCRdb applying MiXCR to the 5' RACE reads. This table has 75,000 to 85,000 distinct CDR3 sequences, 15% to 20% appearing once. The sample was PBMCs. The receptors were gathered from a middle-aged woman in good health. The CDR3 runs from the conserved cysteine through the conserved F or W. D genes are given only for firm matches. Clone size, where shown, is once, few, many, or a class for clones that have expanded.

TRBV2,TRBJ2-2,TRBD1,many,TGTGCCAGCAGGCAGGACAGGGATTACTCCGGGGAGCTGTTTTTT,CASRQDRDYSGELFF
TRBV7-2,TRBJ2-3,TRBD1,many,TGTGCCAGCACCCTTAACAGGGGACCAGATACGCAGTATTTT,CASTLNRGPDTQYF
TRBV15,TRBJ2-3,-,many,TGTGCCACCAGCAGAGCCTTTAGCACAGATACGCAGTATTTT,CATSRAFSTDTQYF
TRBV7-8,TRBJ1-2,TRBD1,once,TGTGCCAGCAGCCCTATGGACAGGGGGGGATGCTACACCTTC,CASSPMDRGGCYTF
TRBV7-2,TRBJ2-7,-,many,TGTGCCAGCAGCTTAGAGGGGGTTGGTTCCTACGAGCAGTACTTC,CASSLEGVGSYEQYF
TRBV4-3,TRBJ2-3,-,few,TGCGCCAGCAGCCAAGAATCTCGCACAGATACGCAGTATTTT,CASSQESRTDTQYF
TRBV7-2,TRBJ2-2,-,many,TGTGCCAGCAGCCCTCCCCCTCACACCGGGGAGCTGTTTTTT,CASSPPPHTGELFF
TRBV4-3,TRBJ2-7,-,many,TGCGCCAGCAGCCAAGATTGGGGCTCGAAGGGGAACGAGCAGTACTTC,CASSQDWGSKGNEQYF
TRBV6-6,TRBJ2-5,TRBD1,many,TGTGCCAGCAGTCGGACAGGTCAAGAGACCCAGTACTTC,CASSRTGQETQYF
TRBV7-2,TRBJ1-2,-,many,TGTGCCAGCAGCCCCGACGGTCTGAGGGGCTACACCTTC,CASSPDGLRGYTF
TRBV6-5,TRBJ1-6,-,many,TGTGCCAGCAGTAAGCTAAATTCACCCCTCCACTTT,CASSKLNSPLHF
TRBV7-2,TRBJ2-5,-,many,TGTGCCAGCAGCTTCAGCGTATCCGGACCAGAGACCCAGTACTTC,CASSFSVSGPETQYF
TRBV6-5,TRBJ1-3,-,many,TGTGCCAGCAGTTACTCGAAATCTGGAAACACCATATATTTT,CASSYSKSGNTIYF
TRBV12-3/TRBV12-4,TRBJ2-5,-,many,TGTGCCAGCAGTTCGAGGGGGGAGACCCAGTACTTC,CASSSRGETQYF
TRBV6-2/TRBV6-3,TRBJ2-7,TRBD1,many,TGTGCCAGCAGTTTTGACTTCCGTAGGACAGGGATCACAAGAAACCTTTACGAGCAGTACTTC,CASSFDFRRTGITRNLYEQYF
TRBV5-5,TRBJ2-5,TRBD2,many,TGTGCCAGCAGCGCTATCGGGGGGGCCGGGGAGACCCAGTACTTC,CASSAIGGAGETQYF
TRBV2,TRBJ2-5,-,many,TGTGCCAGCAGTACTGCTACGGAGACCCAGTACTTC,CASSTATETQYF
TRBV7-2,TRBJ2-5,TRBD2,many,TGTGCCAGCAGCCTCAGAGGTCTAGCGGACCAAGAGACCCAGTACTTC,CASSLRGLADQETQYF
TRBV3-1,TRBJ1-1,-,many,TGTGCCAGCAGCCAAGGCAGTTCTTATACTGAAGCTTTCTTT,CASSQGSSYTEAFF
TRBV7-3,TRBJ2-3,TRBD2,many,TGTGCCAGCAGCTTAAACGGGGGGGCGGAAGATACGCAGTATTTT,CASSLNGGAEDTQYF
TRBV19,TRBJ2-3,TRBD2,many,TGTGCCAGTAGTCAGCGGGACCGTCGCGGCACAGATACGCAGTATTTT,CASSQRDRRGTDTQYF
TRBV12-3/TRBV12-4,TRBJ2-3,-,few,TGTGCCAGCAGCATACAGGGGGGGAGCACAGATACGCAGTATTTT,CASSIQGGSTDTQYF
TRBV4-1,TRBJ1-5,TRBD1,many,TGCGCCAGCAGCCAAGCCTTGGGACAGGGGAGCAATCAGCCCCAGCATTTT,CASSQALGQGSNQPQHF
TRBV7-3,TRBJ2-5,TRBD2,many,TGTGCCAGCAGCTTAAACCCACCGGGGGGTGGGGAGACCCAGTACTTC,CASSLNPPGGGETQYF
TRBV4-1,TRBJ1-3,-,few,TGCGCCAGCAGCCCAGGAGTCCTCTCTGGAAACACCATATATTTT,CASSPGVLSGNTIYF
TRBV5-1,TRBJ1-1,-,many,TGCGCCAGCAGCTTGCTGGGGGGGCCGGGCACTGAAGCTTTCTTT,CASSLLGGPGTEAFF
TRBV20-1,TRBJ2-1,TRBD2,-,TGCAGTGCTACCGGGACTAGCGGGAGTACCGGTGAGCAGTTCTTC,CSATGTSGSTGEQFF
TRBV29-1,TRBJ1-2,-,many,TGCAGCGTAGACCAGGGATTCTATGGCTACACCTTC,CSVDQGFYGYTF
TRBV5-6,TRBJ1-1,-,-,TGTGCCAGCAGCTTTGAAGGGACTACTAGCGCTGAAGCTTTCTTT,CASSFEGTTSAEAFF
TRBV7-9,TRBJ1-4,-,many,TGTGCCAGCAGCGATGCGGCTAATGAAAAACTGTTTTTT,CASSDAANEKLFF
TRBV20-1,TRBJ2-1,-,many,TGCAGTGCTAGACCGGCCTCCTACAATGAGCAGTTCTTC,CSARPASYNEQFF
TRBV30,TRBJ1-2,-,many,TGTGCCTGGAAGTTCCGGGACGGACTTAGGCACACCTTC,CAWKFRDGLRHTF
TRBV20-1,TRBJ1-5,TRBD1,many,TGCAGTGCCCCCAGGGGACAGGGGGCAAATCAGCCCCAGCATTTT,CSAPRGQGANQPQHF
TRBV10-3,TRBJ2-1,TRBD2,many,TGTGCCATCAGTGAAGCACTAGCGGCCCAAAGCGATAATGAGCAGTTCTTC,CAISEALAAQSDNEQFF
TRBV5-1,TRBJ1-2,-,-,TGCGCCAGCAGCGGGTCCGGGACAAATGGCTACACCTTC,CASSGSGTNGYTF
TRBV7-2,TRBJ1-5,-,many,TGTGCCAGCAGCTTCATGGGGGATAGCAATCAGCCCCAGCATTTT,CASSFMGDSNQPQHF
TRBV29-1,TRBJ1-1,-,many,TGCAGCGTGGAGCCGGAAGCGGGGTTTGAAGCTTTCTTT,CSVEPEAGFEAFF
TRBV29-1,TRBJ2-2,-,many,TGCAGCGTTGAAGCGGGGTTCGGGGAGCTGTTTTTT,CSVEAGFGELFF
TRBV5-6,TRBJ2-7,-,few,TGTGCCAGCAGCTTGAGGTCCTTGAGTCGCGGTTCCTACGAGCAGTACTTC,CASSLRSLSRGSYEQYF
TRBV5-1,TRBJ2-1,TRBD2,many,TGCGCCAGCAGCCCCCTCTTAGCGGGGGGGCATGAGCAGTTCTTC,CASSPLLAGGHEQFF
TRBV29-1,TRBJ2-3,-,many,TGCAGCGTTGATACTAGCACAGATACGCAGTATTTT,CSVDTSTDTQYF
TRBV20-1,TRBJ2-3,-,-,TGCAGTGCCGCCCCAGCGGGCGACACAGATACGCAGTATTTT,CSAAPAGDTDTQYF
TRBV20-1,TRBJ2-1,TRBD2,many,TGCAGTGCTACTAAGGGACTAGCGGCATACAATGAGCAGTTCTTC,CSATKGLAAYNEQFF
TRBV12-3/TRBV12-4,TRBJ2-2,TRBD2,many,TGTGCCAGCAGCCGAGCTAGCGGGAACACCGGGGAGCTGTTTTTT,CASSRASGNTGELFF
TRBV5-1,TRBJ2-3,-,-,TGCGCCAGCAGCGGGGGCAGGACCGTAGATACGCAGTATTTT,CASSGGRTVDTQYF
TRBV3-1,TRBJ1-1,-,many,TGTGCCAGCAGCCAAGTCAGGGGACATGACACTGAAGCTTTCTTT,CASSQVRGHDTEAFF
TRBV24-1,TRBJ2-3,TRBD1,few,TGTGCCACCAGTGACCCGGGACAGGGGGCGAGCACAGATACGCAGTATTTT,CATSDPGQGASTDTQYF
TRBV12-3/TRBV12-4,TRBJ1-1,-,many,TGTGCCAGCAGCCCGGGGAACAGCCTGAACACTGAAGCTTTCTTT,CASSPGNSLNTEAFF
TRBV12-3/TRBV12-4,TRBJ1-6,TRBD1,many,TGTGCCAGCAGTCAAGGACAGGGCTTCCCCCTCCACTTT,CASSQGQGFPLHF
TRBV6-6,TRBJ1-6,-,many,TGTGCCAGCAGTTACGTGGACGGTGGTGGGTCACCCCTCCACTTT,CASSYVDGGGSPLHF
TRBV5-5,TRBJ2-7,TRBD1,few,TGTGCCAGCAGCACCTGGGGGACAGGGTCCTACGAGCAGTACTTC,CASSTWGTGSYEQYF
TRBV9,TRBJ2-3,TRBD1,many,TGTGCCAGCAAGGGACAGGGGCCTGACACAGATACGCAGTATTTT,CASKGQGPDTDTQYF
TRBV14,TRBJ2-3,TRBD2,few,TGTGCCAGCAGCCACCGCTCGGGGGGGTTTTGGAGCACAGATACGCAGTATTTT,CASSHRSGGFWSTDTQYF
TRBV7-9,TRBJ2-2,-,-,TGTGCCAGCAGAGCCGGGACACCGAACACCGGGGAGCTGTTTTTT,CASRAGTPNTGELFF
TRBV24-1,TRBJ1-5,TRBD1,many,TGTGCCACCAGTGATTTAACCAGGGGGTTCAATCAGCCCCAGCATTTT,CATSDLTRGFNQPQHF
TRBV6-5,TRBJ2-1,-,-,TGTGCCAGCAGTTCGGACTTCTCGCGTAACAATGAGCAGTTCTTC,CASSSDFSRNNEQFF
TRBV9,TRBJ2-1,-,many,TGTGCCAGCAGCGTCGGATTCTACAATGAGCAGTTCTTC,CASSVGFYNEQFF
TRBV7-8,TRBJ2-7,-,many,TGTGCCAGCAGCTTAGGTGGGGGTTTCAACGAGCAGTACTTC,CASSLGGGFNEQYF
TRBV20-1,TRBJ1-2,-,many,TGCAGTGCTCCACGGGGAGGGGATAACTATGGCTACACCTTC,CSAPRGGDNYGYTF
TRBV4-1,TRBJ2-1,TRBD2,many,TGCGCCTCATCGGAACTAGCGGCTCCGTGGAATGAGCAGTTCTTC,CASSELAAPWNEQFF